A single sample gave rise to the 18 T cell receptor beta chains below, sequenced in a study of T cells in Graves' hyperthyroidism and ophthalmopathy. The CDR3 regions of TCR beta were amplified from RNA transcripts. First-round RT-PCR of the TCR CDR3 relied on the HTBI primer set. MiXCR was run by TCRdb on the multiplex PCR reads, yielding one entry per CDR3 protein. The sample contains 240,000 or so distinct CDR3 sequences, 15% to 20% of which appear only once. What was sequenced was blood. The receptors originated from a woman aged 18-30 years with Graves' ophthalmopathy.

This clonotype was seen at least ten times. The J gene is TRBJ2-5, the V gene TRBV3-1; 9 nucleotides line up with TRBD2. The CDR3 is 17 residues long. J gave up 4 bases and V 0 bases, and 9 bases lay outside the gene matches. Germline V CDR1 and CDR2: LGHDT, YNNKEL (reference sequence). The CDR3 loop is CASSQDFTSGSLETQYF. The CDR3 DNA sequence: TGTGCCAGCAGCCAAGATTTCACTAGCGGGTCGCTAGAGACCCAGTACTTC.

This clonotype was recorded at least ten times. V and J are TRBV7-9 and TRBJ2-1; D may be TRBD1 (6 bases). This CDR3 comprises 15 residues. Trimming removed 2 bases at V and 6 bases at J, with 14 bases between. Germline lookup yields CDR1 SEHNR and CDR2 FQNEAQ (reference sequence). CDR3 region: CASSLHYGTFNEQFF. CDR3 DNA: TGTGCCAGCAGCTTACATTACGGGACATTCAATGAGCAGTTCTTC.

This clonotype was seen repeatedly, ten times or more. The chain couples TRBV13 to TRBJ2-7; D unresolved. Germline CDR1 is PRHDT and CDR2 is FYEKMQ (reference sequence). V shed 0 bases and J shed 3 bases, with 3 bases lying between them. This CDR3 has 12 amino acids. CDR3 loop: CASSLGLYEQYF. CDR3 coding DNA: TGTGCCAGCAGCTTAGGCCTCTACGAGCAGTACTTC.

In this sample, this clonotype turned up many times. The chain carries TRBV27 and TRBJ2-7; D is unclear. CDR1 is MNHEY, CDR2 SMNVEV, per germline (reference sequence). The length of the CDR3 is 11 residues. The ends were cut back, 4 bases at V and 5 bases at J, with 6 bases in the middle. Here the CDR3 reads CASSSRHEQYF. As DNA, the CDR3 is TGTGCCAGCAGTTCACGACACGAGCAGTACTTC.

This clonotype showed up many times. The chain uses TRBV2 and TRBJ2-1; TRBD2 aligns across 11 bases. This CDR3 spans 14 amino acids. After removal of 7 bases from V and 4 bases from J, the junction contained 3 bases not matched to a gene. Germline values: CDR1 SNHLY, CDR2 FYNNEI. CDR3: CASIIAGGYNEQFF. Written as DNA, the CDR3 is TGTGCCAGCATTATAGCGGGAGGGTACAATGAGCAGTTCTTC. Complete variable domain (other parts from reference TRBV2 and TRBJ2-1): EPEVTQTPSHQVTQMGQEVILRCVPISNHLYFYWYRQILGQKVEFLVSFYNNEISEKSEIFDDQFSVERPDGSNFTLKIRSTKLEDSAMYFCASIIAGGYNEQFFGPGTRLTVL.

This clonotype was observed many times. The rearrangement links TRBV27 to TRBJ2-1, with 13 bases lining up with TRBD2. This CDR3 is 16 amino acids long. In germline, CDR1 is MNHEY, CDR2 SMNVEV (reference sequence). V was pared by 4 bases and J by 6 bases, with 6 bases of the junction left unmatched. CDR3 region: CASSSIGTSGTNEQFF. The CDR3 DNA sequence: TGTGCCAGCAGTTCTATCGGGACTAGCGGGACCAATGAGCAGTTCTTC.

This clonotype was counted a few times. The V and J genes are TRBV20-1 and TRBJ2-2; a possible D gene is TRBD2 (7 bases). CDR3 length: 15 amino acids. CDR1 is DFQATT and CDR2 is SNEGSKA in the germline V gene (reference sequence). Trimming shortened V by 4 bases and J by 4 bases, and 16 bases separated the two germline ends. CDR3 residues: CSAIGGGLTTGELFF. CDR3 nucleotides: TGCAGTGCTATAGGGGGGGGACTTACCACCGGGGAGCTGTTTTTT.

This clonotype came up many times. The DNA of the CDR3 is TGTGCCAGCAGCCAACAACAGAGCTCCTACGAGCAGTACTTC. Protein: CASSQQQSSYEQYF. J is TRBJ2-7 and V is TRBV3-1; D call uncertain. Germline-derived CDR1 and CDR2 are LGHDT and YNNKEL (reference sequence). This CDR3 is built from 14 residues. Trimming pared 2 bases from V and 0 bases from J, leaving 8 bases between.

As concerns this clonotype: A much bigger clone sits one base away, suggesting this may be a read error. In DNA, the CDR3 is TGCGCCAGCAGCCGACGACCTCGGGATACGCAGTATTTT. This translates into CASSRRPRDTQYF. The chain links TRBV4-3 to TRBJ2-3; D is uncertain. Germline values: CDR1 LGHNA, CDR2 YSLEER. Trimming left V 4 bases short and J 6 bases short, with 11 bases between. The CDR3 is 13 amino acids.

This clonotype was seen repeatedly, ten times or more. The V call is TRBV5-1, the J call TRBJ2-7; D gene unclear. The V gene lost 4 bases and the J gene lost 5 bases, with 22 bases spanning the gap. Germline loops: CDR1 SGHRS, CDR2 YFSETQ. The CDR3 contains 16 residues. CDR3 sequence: CASSPNPGRSPNEQYF. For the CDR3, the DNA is TGCGCCAGCAGCCCCAATCCGGGTCGATCCCCCAACGAGCAGTACTTC.

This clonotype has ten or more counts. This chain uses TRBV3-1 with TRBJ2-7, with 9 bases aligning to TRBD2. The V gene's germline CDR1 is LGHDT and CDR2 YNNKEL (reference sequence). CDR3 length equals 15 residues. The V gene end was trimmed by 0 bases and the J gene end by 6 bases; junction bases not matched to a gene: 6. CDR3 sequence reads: CASSQDSTSGLEQYF. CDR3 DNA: TGTGCCAGCAGCCAAGATAGTACTAGCGGGCTCGAGCAGTACTTC.

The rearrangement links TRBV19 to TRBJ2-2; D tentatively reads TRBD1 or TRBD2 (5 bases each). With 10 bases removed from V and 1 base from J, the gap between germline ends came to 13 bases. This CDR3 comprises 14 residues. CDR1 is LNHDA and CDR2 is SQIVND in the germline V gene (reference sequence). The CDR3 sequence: CATKGDGNTGELFF. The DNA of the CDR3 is TGTGCCACCAAAGGGGACGGGAACACCGGGGAGCTGTTTTTT.

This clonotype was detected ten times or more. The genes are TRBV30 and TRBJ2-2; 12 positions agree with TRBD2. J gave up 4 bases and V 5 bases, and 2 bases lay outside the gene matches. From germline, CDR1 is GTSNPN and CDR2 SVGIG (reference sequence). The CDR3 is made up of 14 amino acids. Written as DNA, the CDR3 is TGTGCCTGGGCGACTAGCGGGAGCACCGGGGAGCTGTTTTTT. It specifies CAWATSGSTGELFF.

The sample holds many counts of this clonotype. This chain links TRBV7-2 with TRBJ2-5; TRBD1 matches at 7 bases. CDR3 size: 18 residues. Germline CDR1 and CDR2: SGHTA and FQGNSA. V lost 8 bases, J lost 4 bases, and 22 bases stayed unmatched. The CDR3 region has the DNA TGTGCCAGCTTCTCGATACGGGGAGAGGGGGCATTTCGAGAGACCCAGTACTTC. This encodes CASFSIRGEGAFRETQYF. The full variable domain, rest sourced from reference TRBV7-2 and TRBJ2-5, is GAGVSQSPSNKVTEKGKDVELRCDPISGHTALYWYRQSLGQGLEFLIYFQGNSAPDKSGLPSDRFSAERTGGSVSTLTIQRTQQEDSAVYLCASFSIRGEGAFRETQYFGPGTRLLVL.

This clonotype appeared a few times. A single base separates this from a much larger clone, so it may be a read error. The CDR3, as DNA: TGTGCCAGCTCACCAGGGGGAGACAAAGGGGACACTGAAGCTTTCTTT. Translating gives CASSPGGDKGDTEAFF. The V gene is TRBV18, the J gene TRBJ1-1; weak D call: TRBD1 (5 bases). The CDR3 spans 16 residues. Per germline, CDR1 KGHSH and CDR2 LQKENI. The ends were cut back, 2 bases at V and 3 bases at J, with 16 bases in the middle.

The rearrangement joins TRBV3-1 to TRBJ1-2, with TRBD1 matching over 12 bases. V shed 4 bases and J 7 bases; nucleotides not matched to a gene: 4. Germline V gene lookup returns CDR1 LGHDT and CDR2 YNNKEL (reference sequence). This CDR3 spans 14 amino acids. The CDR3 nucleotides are TGTGCCAGCAGCCCAGGGACAGGGGGCTTTGGCTACACCTTC. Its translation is CASSPGTGGFGYTF.

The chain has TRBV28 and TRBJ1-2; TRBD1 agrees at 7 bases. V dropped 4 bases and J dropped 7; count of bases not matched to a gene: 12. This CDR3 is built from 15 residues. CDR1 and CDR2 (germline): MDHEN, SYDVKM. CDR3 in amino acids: CASSSPAAGGIGYTF. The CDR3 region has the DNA TGTGCCAGCAGTTCCCCCGCGGCAGGGGGGATTGGCTACACCTTC.

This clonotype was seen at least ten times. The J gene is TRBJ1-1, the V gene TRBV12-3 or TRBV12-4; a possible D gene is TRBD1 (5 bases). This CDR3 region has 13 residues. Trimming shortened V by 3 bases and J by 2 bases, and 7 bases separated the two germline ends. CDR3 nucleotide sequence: TGTGCCAGCAGTTTCAGGGCTAACACTGAAGCTTTCTTT. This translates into CASSFRANTEAFF.